The TCR beta chain described here comes from a study of blood T cell repertoires in COVID-19. The CDR3 sequence is 16 residues long. Only in-frame clones appear in the TCRdb table, and some are missing; sequencing was by immunoSEQ multiplex PCR. The sample includes 180,000 or so clones, about 88% of them seen just once. The material sequenced was PBMCs or T cells enriched from blood (not recorded which). The chain combines TRBV21-1 with TRBJ1-5. TRBV21-1 is a documented pseudogene. The receptor's source is a woman aged 40 to 50 with acute COVID-19. Here the CDR3 reads CASSDRGKYSNQPQHF. CDR3 in DNA: TGTGCCAGCAGCGACCGGGGGAAGTATAGCAATCAGCCCCAGCATTTT.